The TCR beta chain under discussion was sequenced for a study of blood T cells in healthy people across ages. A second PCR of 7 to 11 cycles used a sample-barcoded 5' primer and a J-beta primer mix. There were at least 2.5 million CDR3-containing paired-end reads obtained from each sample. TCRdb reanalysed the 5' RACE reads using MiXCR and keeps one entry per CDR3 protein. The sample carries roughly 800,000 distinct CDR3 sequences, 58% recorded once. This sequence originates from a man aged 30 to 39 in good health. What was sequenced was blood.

The CDR3 is CASSPRDSPYEQYF. DNA for the CDR3: TGCGCCAGCAGCCCGAGGGACAGTCCCTACGAGCAGTACTTC. V and J are TRBV5-1 and TRBJ2-7; 7 bases fit TRBD1. Germline V CDR1 and CDR2: SGHRS, YFSETQ. The CDR3 is 14 amino acids. After removal of 4 bases from V and 2 bases from J, the junction contained 6 bases not matched to a gene.